Listed below are T cell receptor beta chains from one sample, sequenced in a study of shared clonotypes between healthy human individuals. Measured with immunoSEQ multiplex PCR; TCRdb has only the in-frame clones, and not every one. Of about 2.1 million clones in the sample, 85% to 95% are singletons; the top ten hold 1.7%. The source material was naive CD8+ T cells from PBMCs. The receptors were sampled from a man aged 18 to 30 in good health. Some clones in this sample may be carry-over from other donors' samples. Each CDR3 is given with its conserved first and last residue. Fields, in order: CDR3 protein, CDR3 DNA, CDR3 length, D gene, V gene, J gene, clone size. The D gene is left open where the match is weak. Size is stated for part of the rows, as once, few or many counts, or as a class when the clone is expanded.

cdr3_aa: CASSFGSDRGGTQYF; cdr3_nt: TGTGCCAGCAGTTTCGGATCAGACAGGGGGGGTACGCAGTATTTT; cdr3_length: 15; d_call: TRBD1; v_call: TRBV7-9; j_call: TRBJ2-3; clone_size: .
cdr3_aa: CASSSKTSGSSDTQYF; cdr3_nt: TGTGCCAGCAGCTCGAAGACTAGCGGGAGTTCAGATACGCAGTATTTT; cdr3_length: 16; d_call: TRBD2; v_call: TRBV13; j_call: TRBJ2-3; clone_size: .
cdr3_aa: CASSLAGFNEQFF; cdr3_nt: TGTGCCAGCAGCTTGGCAGGATTCAATGAGCAGTTCTTC; cdr3_length: 13; d_call: .; v_call: TRBV5-6; j_call: TRBJ2-1; clone_size: .
cdr3_aa: CASSRVVRGQPQHF; cdr3_nt: TGTGCCAGCAGCAGGGTAGTTAGGGGGCAGCCCCAGCATTTT; cdr3_length: 14; d_call: .; v_call: TRBV6-5; j_call: TRBJ1-5; clone_size: .
cdr3_aa: CASSPGQTGTSLIYEQYF; cdr3_nt: TGTGCCAGCAGCCCGGGACAGACTGGGACTAGCCTGATCTACGAGCAGTACTTC; cdr3_length: 18; d_call: TRBD2; v_call: TRBV9; j_call: TRBJ2-7; clone_size: .
cdr3_aa: CATSRDAPSEDSGANVLTF; cdr3_nt: TGTGCCACCAGCAGAGATGCGCCGAGCGAAGACTCTGGGGCCAACGTCCTGACTTTC; cdr3_length: 19; d_call: .; v_call: TRBV15; j_call: TRBJ2-6; clone_size: .
cdr3_aa: CASSIDLGSGASNYGYTF; cdr3_nt: TGTGCCAGTAGTATAGATCTTGGTTCCGGAGCCTCTAACTATGGCTACACCTTC; cdr3_length: 18; d_call: .; v_call: TRBV19; j_call: TRBJ1-2; clone_size: .
cdr3_aa: CASSTRAGFETDTQYF; cdr3_nt: TGTGCCAGCAGCACCAGAGCGGGTTTCGAGACAGATACGCAGTATTTT; cdr3_length: 16; d_call: .; v_call: TRBV13; j_call: TRBJ2-3; clone_size: .
cdr3_aa: CASRILGSYNEQFF; cdr3_nt: TGTGCCAGTAGAATTTTGGGGAGCTACAATGAGCAGTTCTTC; cdr3_length: 14; d_call: .; v_call: TRBV27; j_call: TRBJ2-1; clone_size: .
cdr3_aa: CASSLSAGINQPQHF; cdr3_nt: TGTGCCAGCAGCTTATCTGCGGGGATCAATCAGCCCCAGCATTTT; cdr3_length: 15; d_call: .; v_call: TRBV7-9; j_call: TRBJ1-5; clone_size: .
cdr3_aa: CASNGWRQGSTEAFF; cdr3_nt: TGTGCCAGCAACGGCTGGAGACAGGGGAGCACTGAAGCTTTCTTT; cdr3_length: 15; d_call: TRBD1; v_call: TRBV6-6; j_call: TRBJ1-1; clone_size: .
cdr3_aa: CASSIVQLNQPQHF; cdr3_nt: TGTGCCAGTAGTATAGTACAGCTTAATCAGCCCCAGCATTTT; cdr3_length: 14; d_call: .; v_call: TRBV19; j_call: TRBJ1-5; clone_size: .
cdr3_aa: CASSIDLSGEQYF; cdr3_nt: TGTGCCAGTAGTATAGATCTATCGGGCGAGCAGTACTTC; cdr3_length: 13; d_call: .; v_call: TRBV19; j_call: TRBJ2-7; clone_size: .
cdr3_aa: CASSSRVGTTGNEQFF; cdr3_nt: TGTGCCAGCAGCTCCAGGGTCGGGACTACTGGGAATGAGCAGTTCTTC; cdr3_length: 16; d_call: TRBD2; v_call: TRBV9; j_call: TRBJ2-1; clone_size: .
cdr3_aa: CASSLRAGEKTEAFF; cdr3_nt: TGCGCCAGCAGCTTGCGTGCAGGGGAAAAGACTGAAGCTTTCTTT; cdr3_length: 15; d_call: .; v_call: TRBV5-1; j_call: TRBJ1-1; clone_size: .
cdr3_aa: CASSSPRTSGTDTQYF; cdr3_nt: TGTGCCAGCAGCTCCCCCCGGACTAGCGGGACAGATACGCAGTATTTT; cdr3_length: 16; d_call: TRBD2; v_call: TRBV5-6; j_call: TRBJ2-3; clone_size: .
cdr3_aa: CASSPGTSFLEQFF; cdr3_nt: TGTGCCAGCAGTCCCGGGACTAGCTTTTTAGAGCAGTTCTTC; cdr3_length: 14; d_call: TRBD2; v_call: TRBV27; j_call: TRBJ2-1; clone_size: .
cdr3_aa: CASRLGRTGTNEQYF; cdr3_nt: TGTGCCAGCAGACTAGGCAGGACAGGCACGAATGAGCAGTACTTC; cdr3_length: 15; d_call: TRBD1; v_call: TRBV6-5; j_call: TRBJ2-7; clone_size: .
cdr3_aa: CASSLASSSHEQFF; cdr3_nt: TGTGCCAGCAGCTTGGCATCCTCAAGCCATGAGCAGTTCTTC; cdr3_length: 14; d_call: .; v_call: TRBV5-4; j_call: TRBJ2-1; clone_size: .
cdr3_aa: CASGPGPIYEQYF; cdr3_nt: TGTGCCAGCGGACCGGGCCCCATCTACGAGCAGTACTTC; cdr3_length: 13; d_call: .; v_call: TRBV27; j_call: TRBJ2-7; clone_size: .
cdr3_aa: CASSTRTSGGYNEQFF; cdr3_nt: TGTGCCAGCAGCACGAGGACTAGCGGGGGGTACAATGAGCAGTTCTTC; cdr3_length: 16; d_call: TRBD2; v_call: TRBV7-2; j_call: TRBJ2-1; clone_size: .
cdr3_aa: CASSFGEKLFF; cdr3_nt: TGTGCCAGCAGTTTTGGAGAAAAACTGTTTTTT; cdr3_length: 11; d_call: .; v_call: TRBV27; j_call: TRBJ1-4; clone_size: .
cdr3_aa: CASSDIKETQYF; cdr3_nt: TGTGCCAGCAGTGATATAAAGGAGACCCAGTACTTC; cdr3_length: 12; d_call: .; v_call: TRBV2; j_call: TRBJ2-5; clone_size: .
cdr3_aa: CASSTGLTNQPQHF; cdr3_nt: TGTGCCAGCAGCACCGGACTGACGAATCAGCCCCAGCATTTT; cdr3_length: 14; d_call: .; v_call: TRBV13; j_call: TRBJ1-5; clone_size: .
cdr3_aa: CASSQDPVGRGLTEAFF; cdr3_nt: TGCGCCAGCAGCCAAGATCCAGTAGGCCGGGGCTTGACTGAAGCTTTCTTT; cdr3_length: 17; d_call: .; v_call: TRBV4-1; j_call: TRBJ1-1; clone_size: .
cdr3_aa: CASSLFPETYNEQFF; cdr3_nt: TGTGCCAGCAGTTTATTCCCGGAGACCTACAATGAGCAGTTCTTC; cdr3_length: 15; d_call: .; v_call: TRBV27; j_call: TRBJ2-1; clone_size: once
cdr3_aa: CASSYSKAGEAFF; cdr3_nt: TGTGCCAGCAGTTACTCGAAGGCGGGTGAAGCTTTCTTT; cdr3_length: 13; d_call: .; v_call: TRBV6-5; j_call: TRBJ1-1; clone_size: .
cdr3_aa: CASSQDLPETSGSNEQFF; cdr3_nt: TGCGCCAGCAGCCAAGATTTACCTGAGACTAGCGGGAGTAATGAGCAGTTCTTC; cdr3_length: 18; d_call: TRBD2; v_call: TRBV4-3; j_call: TRBJ2-1; clone_size: .
cdr3_aa: CASSWAGGMNTEAFF; cdr3_nt: TGTGCCAGCAGCTGGGCAGGAGGCATGAACACTGAAGCTTTCTTT; cdr3_length: 15; d_call: .; v_call: TRBV27; j_call: TRBJ1-1; clone_size: .
cdr3_aa: CASSIEGEIGYTF; cdr3_nt: TGTGCCAGTAGTATAGAGGGGGAAATTGGCTACACCTTC; cdr3_length: 13; d_call: .; v_call: TRBV19; j_call: TRBJ1-2; clone_size: .
cdr3_aa: CASSLLDPTSYEQYF; cdr3_nt: TGTGCCAGCAGTTTATTGGACCCTACGTCCTACGAGCAGTACTTC; cdr3_length: 15; d_call: .; v_call: TRBV28; j_call: TRBJ2-7; clone_size: .
cdr3_aa: CAISKVGQGVRAYEQYF; cdr3_nt: TGTGCCATCAGTAAAGTGGGACAGGGGGTCCGAGCCTACGAGCAGTACTTC; cdr3_length: 17; d_call: TRBD1; v_call: TRBV10-3; j_call: TRBJ2-7; clone_size: .
cdr3_aa: CASSDANTGELFF; cdr3_nt: TGTGCCAGCAGTGATGCGAACACCGGGGAGCTGTTTTTT; cdr3_length: 13; d_call: .; v_call: TRBV2; j_call: TRBJ2-2; clone_size: .
cdr3_aa: CASGYPIGGGYGYTF; cdr3_nt: TGTGCCAGCGGATACCCAATTGGGGGAGGCTATGGCTACACCTTC; cdr3_length: 15; d_call: .; v_call: TRBV27; j_call: TRBJ1-2; clone_size: .
cdr3_aa: CASSELGGSWSGELFF; cdr3_nt: TGTGCCAGCAGTGAACTCGGCGGGAGTTGGTCCGGGGAGCTGTTTTTT; cdr3_length: 16; d_call: TRBD2; v_call: TRBV6-1; j_call: TRBJ2-2; clone_size: once
cdr3_aa: CATSRDSTYNEQFF; cdr3_nt: TGTGCCACCAGCAGGGACTCCACCTACAATGAGCAGTTCTTC; cdr3_length: 14; d_call: .; v_call: TRBV15; j_call: TRBJ2-1; clone_size: .
cdr3_aa: CASSATLQPQHF; cdr3_nt: TGCGCCAGCAGTGCCACTTTACAGCCCCAGCATTTT; cdr3_length: 12; d_call: .; v_call: TRBV10-2; j_call: TRBJ1-5; clone_size: .
cdr3_aa: CASSSRQDNEKLFF; cdr3_nt: TGTGCCAGCAGTTCCCGACAGGATAATGAAAAACTGTTTTTT; cdr3_length: 14; d_call: .; v_call: TRBV28; j_call: TRBJ1-4; clone_size: few
cdr3_aa: CASSNLAGVFIEQYF; cdr3_nt: TGTGCCAGCAGCAACCTAGCGGGGGTGTTCATTGAGCAGTACTTC; cdr3_length: 15; d_call: TRBD2; v_call: TRBV5-6; j_call: TRBJ2-7; clone_size: .
cdr3_aa: CASSPETSGRGEQFF; cdr3_nt: TGTGCCAGCAGTCCGGAGACTAGCGGGAGGGGAGAGCAGTTCTTC; cdr3_length: 15; d_call: TRBD2; v_call: TRBV27; j_call: TRBJ2-1; clone_size: .